Listed below are T cell receptor beta chains from one sample, sequenced in a study of cytomegalovirus exposure and HLA in healthy donors. The method was immunoSEQ multiplex PCR; TCRdb's version includes in-frame clones alone and lacks a portion of them. The repertoire has about 63,000 clones, approximately 82% of them found once; the top ten carry 20% to 25%. Sequenced material: PBMCs. The origin of the receptors is a woman in her thirties or forties in good health and CMV-seropositive. Both conserved end residues are part of each CDR3. The order of the fields is clone size, J gene, V gene, D gene, CDR3 protein, CDR3 DNA. D genes are given only for firm matches. Size is omitted from some rows. Given values are once, few, many or a class for expanded clones.

>-|TRBJ2-2|TRBV9|-
CASSATLYTGELFF
TGTGCCAGCAGCGCTACTCTATACACCGGGGAGCTGTTTTTT
>-|TRBJ2-7|TRBV5-1|TRBD2
CASSSGDGAYEQHF
TGCGCCAGCAGCAGCGGGGACGGGGCCTACGAGCAGCACTTC
>-|TRBJ1-4|TRBV4-2|-
CASSQDQGTGEKLFF
TGTGCCAGCAGCCAAGATCAAGGGACTGGTGAAAAACTGTTTTTT
>-|TRBJ1-3|TRBV4-3|TRBD1
CASSQGVGTEGNTIYF
TGCGCCAGCAGCCAAGGGGTCGGGACAGAGGGAAACACCATATATTTT
>few|TRBJ2-7|TRBV7-8|-
CASSSSRTGNDEQYF
TGTGCCAGCAGCTCCAGCCGAACAGGGAACGACGAGCAGTACTTC
>-|TRBJ1-1|TRBV4-1|TRBD1
CASSHLRQGLPMYTEAFF
TGCGCCAGCAGCCACCTTCGACAGGGCCTACCGATGTACACTGAAGCTTTCTTT
>-|TRBJ1-6|TRBV4-1|TRBD1
CASSQDRTGDRVNSPLHF
TGCGCCAGCAGCCAGGATCGAACCGGGGACAGGGTGAACTCACCCCTCCACTTT
>-|TRBJ1-1|TRBV6-5|-
CASSRGGGLEAFF
TGTGCCAGCAGCCGGGGCGGGGGCCTTGAAGCTTTCTTT
>-|TRBJ1-2|TRBV5-4|-
CASSSDSNYGYTF
TGTGCCAGCAGCTCGGACAGTAACTATGGCTACACCTTC
>few|TRBJ2-1|TRBV11-2|-
CASSFTGEQFF
TGTGCCAGCAGCTTTACAGGGGAGCAGTTCTTC
>-|TRBJ1-5|TRBV28|TRBD1
CASSSGTGGDQPQHF
TGTGCCAGCAGTTCCGGGACAGGGGGCGATCAGCCCCAGCATTTT
>-|TRBJ1-1|TRBV7-9|-
CASSQSSGYTEAFF
TGTGCCAGCAGCCAGTCATCGGGGTACACTGAAGCTTTCTTT
>-|TRBJ2-6|TRBV7-8|TRBD1
CASTLTGPSSGANVLTF
TGTGCCAGCACCCTGACAGGGCCCAGCTCTGGGGCCAACGTCCTGACTTTC
>-|TRBJ2-1|TRBV2|-
CASSIKLVVAPSGGYEQFF
TGTGCCAGCAGTATCAAGTTAGTAGTAGCACCCTCCGGGGGATATGAGCAGTTCTTC
>-|TRBJ1-1|TRBV10-3|TRBD1
CAIRGGETGALNTEAFF
TGTGCCATCAGGGGGGGTGAGACAGGGGCCCTGAACACTGAAGCTTTCTTT
>-|TRBJ2-3|TRBV6-5|TRBD1
CASRLTGGTDTQYF
TGTGCCAGCAGGTTGACAGGGGGCACAGATACGCAGTATTTT
>-|TRBJ2-3|TRBV4-3|TRBD2
CASSQSGGPSSTDTQYF
TGCGCCAGCAGCCAGAGCGGGGGGCCCTCTAGCACAGATACGCAGTATTTT
>-|TRBJ1-1|TRBV6-1|-
CASSEGGPGTEAFF
TGTGCCAGCAGTGAGGGGGGGCCTGGGACTGAAGCTTTCTTT
>few|TRBJ1-1|TRBV5-1|-
CASSLTPAITGFGTEAFF
TGCGCCAGCAGCTTGACCCCGGCCATTACAGGGTTCGGGACTGAAGCTTTCTTT
>-|TRBJ2-1|TRBV5-4|-
CASSSRTVFYNEQFF
TGTGCCAGCAGCTCCCGGACTGTTTTCTACAATGAGCAGTTCTTC
>few|TRBJ2-2|TRBV10-2|-
CASQAGELFF
TGCGCCAGTCAGGCCGGGGAGCTGTTTTTT
>-|TRBJ1-5|TRBV12-5|TRBD1
CASGPGQGAQPQHF
TGTGCTAGTGGACCGGGACAGGGGGCTCAGCCCCAGCATTTT
>-|TRBJ1-1|TRBV29-1|-
CSVRENTEAFF
TGCAGCGTACGAGAGAACACTGAAGCTTTCTTT
>-|TRBJ1-1|TRBV7-9|-
CASGGIRGPTGEAFF
TGTGCCAGCGGGGGGATACGGGGCCCAACAGGTGAAGCTTTCTTT
>-|TRBJ2-2|TRBV11-2|-
CASSPLGELFF
TGTGCCAGCAGTCCTCTCGGGGAGCTGTTTTTT
>-|TRBJ1-2|TRBV19|-
CASSLGEPPLNYGYTF
TGTGCCAGTAGTCTTGGGGAGCCACCATTGAACTATGGCTACACCTTC
>-|TRBJ2-1|TRBV5-1|-
CASSSGGTQSYNEQFF
TGCGCCAGCAGCTCTGGTGGGACACAATCCTACAATGAGCAGTTCTTC
>few|TRBJ1-6|TRBV5-1|-
CASSYDPGASGNSPLHF
TGCGCCAGCAGCTACGACCCAGGGGCGTCGGGTAATTCACCCCTCCACTTT
>-|TRBJ2-5|TRBV11-2|-
CASSLYPVTAQETQYF
TGTGCCAGCAGCTTATATCCGGTCACAGCTCAAGAGACCCAGTACTTC
>-|TRBJ2-1|TRBV4-1|-
CASSPDDRSIYNEQFF
TGCGCCAGCAGCCCCGACGACAGGTCAATCTACAATGAGCAGTTCTTC
>-|TRBJ2-7|TRBV7-6|TRBD1
CASSLGGQGTYEQYF
TGTGCCAGCAGCTTGGGGGGACAGGGGACCTACGAGCAGTACTTC
>once|TRBJ2-7|TRBV19|-
CASSPEGVGYEQYF
TGTGCCAGTAGTCCCGAGGGGGTCGGGTACGAGCAGTACTTC
>-|TRBJ1-1|TRBV7-9|-
CASSPPGGDNRYEAFF
TGTGCCAGCAGCCCCCCCGGGGGGGACAACCGTTATGAAGCTTTCTTT
>-|TRBJ1-4|TRBV7-9|-
CSSSFTSLTGGTEKLFF
TGTTCCAGCAGCTTTACCTCATTGACAGGTGGGACGGAAAAACTGTTTTTT
>-|TRBJ2-7|TRBV6-5|TRBD2
CASRRLASHEQYF
TGTGCCAGCCGAAGACTAGCGAGCCACGAGCAGTACTTC
>few|TRBJ2-3|TRBV5-1|-
CASSPRGYSDTQYF
TGCGCCAGCAGCCCACGGGGATACTCAGATACGCAGTATTTT
>few|TRBJ1-2|TRBV19|TRBD1
CASSTGQDGGYGYTF
TGTGCCAGTAGTACCGGACAGGACGGGGGCTATGGCTACACCTTC
>few|TRBJ2-7|TRBV6-5|-
CASSYSAGGYEQYF
TGTGCCAGCAGTTACTCGGCCGGGGGCTACGAGCAGTACTTC
>-|TRBJ2-7|TRBV2|TRBD1
CASSGTGNEQYF
TGTGCCAGCAGTGGGACAGGGAACGAGCAGTACTTC
>-|TRBJ2-1|TRBV12-5|TRBD2
CASGSSLAGGPGEQFF
TGTGCTAGTGGTTCAAGCCTAGCGGGGGGGCCTGGTGAGCAGTTCTTC
>-|TRBJ2-2|TRBV6-6|TRBD1
CASSGNRGARELFF
TGTGCCAGCAGTGGAAACAGGGGGGCCAGGGAGCTGTTTTTT
>-|TRBJ1-1|TRBV29-1|-
CSVDYGRGGTEAFF
TGCAGCGTTGATTATGGGAGAGGGGGCACTGAAGCTTTCTTT
>-|TRBJ1-1|TRBV30|-
CAWRGAGAAFF
TGTGCCTGGAGAGGGGCGGGGGCCGCTTTCTTT
>-|TRBJ2-1|TRBV9|TRBD1
CASSVEMGQGSYNEQFF
TGTGCCAGCAGCGTAGAAATGGGACAGGGCTCCTACAATGAGCAGTTCTTC
>-|TRBJ2-7|TRBV13|TRBD1
CASSPTGGAYEQYF
TGTGCCAGCAGCCCAACAGGGGGAGCCTACGAGCAGTACTTC
>once|TRBJ2-1|TRBV10-1|TRBD2
CASVLAGVREQFF
TGCGCCAGCGTACTAGCGGGGGTCCGGGAGCAGTTCTTC
>-|TRBJ1-5|TRBV7-8|-
CASSLLRNQPQHF
TGTGCCAGCAGCTTACTAAGAAATCAGCCCCAGCATTTT
>-|TRBJ1-2|TRBV18|TRBD1
CASSEGTGLGYTF
TGTGCCAGCTCAGAAGGGACAGGGCTTGGCTACACCTTC